This T cell receptor beta chain came from a study of chemoradiotherapy in HPV16-positive cancers. Across the study: Candidate HPV-specific clones and shared TCR motifs came from a couple of HPV16-positive patients.

On this clone: Antigen: not known.

Overall study results and limits: Candidate HPV-specific clones and E7-related TCR motifs grew in tumor during treatment.

Assay: immunoSEQ multiplex PCR; the TCRdb copy retains only in-frame clones and omits some. This table has approximately 11,000 clones, 65% to 70% appearing once. After removal of 4 bases from V and 6 bases from J, the junction contained 11 bases not matched to a gene. Germline V CDR1 and CDR2: LNHDA, SQIVND (reference sequence). CDR3 length: 15 residues. The sample was gathered from a patient who underwent chemoradiotherapy. V usage is TRBV19 and J usage is TRBJ2-7, with TRBD2 matching over 8 bases. This TCR came from a human donor with HPV-associated anogenital cancer. The CDR3: CASSRGAAGALEQYF. CDR3 sequence (DNA): TGTGCCAGTAGTAGAGGAGCAGCGGGGGCGCTCGAGCAGTACTTC.